The clone carrying this T cell receptor beta chain was seen just once. This specimen comes from a study of blood T cell repertoires in COVID-19. Study-wide background: Whether acute or convalescent, the COVID-19 samples came from the United States, Italy and Spain. Sample material is recorded as cDNA or gDNA derived from T cells, B-cell-depleted T cells, or PBMCs.

The CDR3 runs 14 residues. The V end was cut by 1 base, the J end by 10 bases, with 14 bases between. Germline lookup yields CDR1 LGHDT and CDR2 YNNKEL (reference sequence). In the source study's methods: Researchers report that nucleated cell counts were estimated from reference gene primer amplification. TCRdb's table, derived via immunoSEQ multiplex PCR, lists solely in-frame clones and lacks some. V and J calls and clone size are copied from that table; D and trimming were computed from the DNA. The data contain fewer than 350,000 clones, 86% of them singletons. The sequence came from a man aged 40-55 years with active or convalescent COVID-19. The chain joins TRBV3-1 (or the pseudogene TRBV3-2) to TRBJ2-1; possible D gene TRBD1, 6 bases. Sequencing was performed on peripheral blood. This CDR3 reads CASSQGPGQGEQFF. Here the CDR3 DNA reads TGTGCCAGCAGCCAAGGCCCGGGACAAGGCGAGCAGTTCTTC.